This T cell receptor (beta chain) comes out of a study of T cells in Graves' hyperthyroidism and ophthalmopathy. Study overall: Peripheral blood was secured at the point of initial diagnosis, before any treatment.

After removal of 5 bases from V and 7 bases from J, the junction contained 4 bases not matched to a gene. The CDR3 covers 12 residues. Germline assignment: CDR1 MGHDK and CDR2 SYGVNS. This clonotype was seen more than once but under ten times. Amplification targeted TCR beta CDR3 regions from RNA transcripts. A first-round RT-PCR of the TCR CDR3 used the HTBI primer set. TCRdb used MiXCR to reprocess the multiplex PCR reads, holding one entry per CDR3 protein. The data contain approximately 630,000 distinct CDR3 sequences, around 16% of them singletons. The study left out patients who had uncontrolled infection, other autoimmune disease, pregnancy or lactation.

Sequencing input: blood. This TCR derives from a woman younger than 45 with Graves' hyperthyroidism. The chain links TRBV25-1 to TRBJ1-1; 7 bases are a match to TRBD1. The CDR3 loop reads CASSWDRDEAFF. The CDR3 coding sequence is TGTGCCAGCAGTTGGGACAGAGATGAAGCTTTCTTT.